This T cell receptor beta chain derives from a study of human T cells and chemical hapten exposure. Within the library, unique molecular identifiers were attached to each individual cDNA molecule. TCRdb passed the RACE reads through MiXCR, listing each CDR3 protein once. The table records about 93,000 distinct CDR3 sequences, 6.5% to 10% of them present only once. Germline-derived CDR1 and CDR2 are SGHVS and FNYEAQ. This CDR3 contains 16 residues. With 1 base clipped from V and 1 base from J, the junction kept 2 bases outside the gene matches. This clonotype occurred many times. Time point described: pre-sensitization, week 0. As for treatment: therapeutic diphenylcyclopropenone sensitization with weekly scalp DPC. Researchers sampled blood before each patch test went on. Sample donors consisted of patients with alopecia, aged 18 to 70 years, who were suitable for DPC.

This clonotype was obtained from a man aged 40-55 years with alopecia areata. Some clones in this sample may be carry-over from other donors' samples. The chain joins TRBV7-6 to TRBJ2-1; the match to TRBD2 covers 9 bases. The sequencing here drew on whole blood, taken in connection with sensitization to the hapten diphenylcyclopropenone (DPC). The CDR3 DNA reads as TGTGCCAGCAGCTTAGGGGCGGGAGGGTCCTACAATGAGCAGTTCTTC. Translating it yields CASSLGAGGSYNEQFF.